This TCR beta chain comes out of a study of regulatory T cells in long-lasting Graves disease. Study details: Patients met the persistent Graves' disease definition after over 5 years of antithyroid drugs with positive TSH receptor antibodies. General observations from the study: More public clonotypes were shared by persistent patients (around 2,800) than by new patients (approximately 1,000). Persistent disease showed a preference for TRBV28, TRBJ1-2 and TRBJ2-5. Peripheral blood was the sole material, not thyroid tissue.

In the case of this clonotype: Antigen: not known.

Time point specified: persistent/refractory GD, antithyroid drugs over 5 years with positive TRAb. Making the TCR library involved RNA that had been extracted from PBMCs. The germline gives CDR1 MNHNS, CDR2 SASEGT. The CDR3 has 12 residues. V was cut by 2 bases and J by 13 bases, with 14 bases left in between. For TCR beta, libraries came from iRepertoire HTBI primers and Arm-PCR of CDR3 regions. TCRdb independently ran MiXCR on the multiplex PCR reads; one entry per CDR3 protein. The sample consists of around 450,000 distinct CDR3 sequences, 20% to 25% of them appearing once. The input for sequencing was peripheral blood mononuclear cells (PBMCs), taken when the disease was refractory, from a patient treated with antithyroid drugs. This chain uses TRBV6-1 with TRBJ2-5, with D possibly matching TRBD2 (6 bases). This clonotype originated in a female donor with Graves disease. DNA for the CDR3: TGTGCCAGCAGTGAAATAAGACTAGTCTCGTACTTC. As protein: CASSEIRLVSYF.